The 8 T cell receptor beta chains given below trace back to one sample, sequenced in a study of cytomegalovirus exposure and HLA in healthy donors (dated by TCRdb to the late 2010s). The library was made by the immunoSEQ multiplex PCR assay. For the multiplex PCR, a mixture combining 60 forward primers for TCR Vbeta segments and 13 reverse primers for TCR Jbeta segments was used. The source is immuneACCESS, and TCRdb retained only in-frame sequences with V and J called. Part of the clones is not carried over; for the studies checked, unresolved V genes explain less than half of this, and the remainder is unexplained. This sample holds approximately 160,000 clones; around four fifths were observed only once. Under 5% of the sample lies in the top ten. Sequenced material: PBMCs. The receptors derive from a girl aged 10 to 17 in good health and CMV-seropositive.

The V call is TRBV9, the J call TRBJ1-5; the match to TRBD1 covers 10 bases. Germline V gene lookup returns CDR1 SGDLS and CDR2 YYNGEE. V lost 4 bases, J lost 0 bases, and 7 bases stayed unmatched. The CDR3 covers 17 residues. Here the CDR3 DNA reads TGTGCCAGCAGCCCGGGACAGGGGCCTGATAGCAATCAGCCCCAGCATTTT. It yields the protein CASSPGQGPDSNQPQHF.

The chain is built from TRBV2 and TRBJ2-1, with TRBD2 identical over 8 bases. The trim removed 8 bases at V and 12 bases at J, leaving 3 bases unmatched. CDR1 is SNHLY, CDR2 FYNNEI, per germline. CDR3 length: 10 residues. Here the CDR3 DNA reads TGTGCCAGCCGGGGGGGCCTGCAGTTCTTC. Translation gives CASRGGLQFF.

A few counts support this clone. The V and J genes are TRBV2 and TRBJ2-7, with TRBD1 matching over 10 bases. The CDR3 runs to 13 residues. Per the germline V gene, CDR1 is SNHLY and CDR2 is FYNNEI. The junction had 6 bases not matched to a gene; V was cut back by 10 bases and J by 3 bases. CDR3 sequence reads: CANRRDRGYEQYF. The CDR3 coding sequence is TGTGCCAACCGCCGGGACAGGGGCTACGAGCAGTACTTC.

The chain employs TRBV6-5 and TRBJ1-3; D not resolved. CDR1 is MNHEY and CDR2 is SVGAGI in the germline V gene. V was shortened by 2 bases and J by 0 bases, with 11 bases between the two germline ends. This CDR3 comprises 16 residues. The CDR3 DNA sequence: TGTGCCAGCAGTTACCTTTACGGTCTCTCTGGAAACACCATATATTTT. Translating gives CASSYLYGLSGNTIYF.

J is TRBJ1-1 and V is TRBV29-1; the match to TRBD1 covers 11 bases. This CDR3 is 13 amino acids long. Germline values: CDR1 SQVTM, CDR2 ANQGSEA. The V gene end was trimmed by 7 bases and the J gene end by 3 bases; junction bases not matched to a gene: 4. CDR3 in DNA: TGCAGCGCCGTGGACAGGGGGCACACTGAAGCTTTCTTT. Translating gives CSAVDRGHTEAFF.

The rearrangement joins TRBV27 to TRBJ1-1; 9 bases align to TRBD1. Germline V CDR1 and CDR2: MNHEY, SMNVEV (reference sequence). This CDR3 is 14 amino acids long. V dropped 5 bases and J dropped 4; count of bases not matched to a gene: 5. CDR3 sequence: CASSKQGAGTEAFF. The DNA for the CDR3 is TGTGCCAGCAGTAAACAGGGGGCAGGCACTGAAGCTTTCTTT.

V usage is TRBV4-1 and J usage is TRBJ1-1; D may be TRBD1 (6 bases). The CDR3 runs 15 residues. The germline CDR1 and CDR2 sequences are MGHRA and YSYEKL. Trimming pared 4 bases from V and 1 base from J, leaving 13 bases between. The chain's CDR3 is CASSPNPGENTEAFF. CDR3 in DNA: TGCGCCAGCAGCCCGAACCCAGGGGAGAACACTGAAGCTTTCTTT.

The rearrangement uses TRBV6-4 and TRBJ2-3; D is ambiguous. Looked up from germline, CDR1 is MRHNA and CDR2 is SNTAGT. The CDR3 loop spans 14 amino acids. Trimming shortened V by 3 bases and J by 2 bases, and 9 bases separated the two germline ends. This CDR3 reads CASSDQAATDTQYF. CDR3 in DNA: TGTGCCAGCAGTGATCAGGCTGCCACAGATACGCAGTATTTT.